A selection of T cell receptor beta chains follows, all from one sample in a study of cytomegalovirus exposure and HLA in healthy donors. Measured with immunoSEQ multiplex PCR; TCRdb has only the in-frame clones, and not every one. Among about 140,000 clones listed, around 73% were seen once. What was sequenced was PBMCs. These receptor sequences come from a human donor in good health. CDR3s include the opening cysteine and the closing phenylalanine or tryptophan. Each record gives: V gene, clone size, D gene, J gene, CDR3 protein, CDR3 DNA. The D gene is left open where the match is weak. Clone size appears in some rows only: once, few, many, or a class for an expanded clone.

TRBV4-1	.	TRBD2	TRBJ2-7	CASSQASGPYYEQYF	TGCGCCAGCAGCCAAGCTAGCGGGCCTTACTACGAGCAGTACTTC
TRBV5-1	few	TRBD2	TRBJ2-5	CASRHSGGQETQYF	TGCGCCAGCAGGCATAGCGGGGGTCAAGAGACCCAGTACTTC
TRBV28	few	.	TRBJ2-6	CASSLWGGDSGANVLTF	TGTGCCAGCAGTTTATGGGGCGGGGACTCTGGGGCCAACGTCCTGACTTTC
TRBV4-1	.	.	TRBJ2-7	CASSQDLRTGTYEQYF	TGCGCCAGCAGCCAAGATCTTAGGACGGGGACCTACGAGCAGTACTTC
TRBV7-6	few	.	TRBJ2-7	CASSLDGAEGEQYF	TGTGCCAGCAGCTTAGACGGAGCCGAAGGTGAGCAGTACTTC
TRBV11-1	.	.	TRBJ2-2	CATRRTSSNTGELFF	TGTGCCACAAGACGAACTAGTTCGAACACCGGGGAGCTGTTTTTT
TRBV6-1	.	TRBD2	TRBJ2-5	CASSERTSGPETQYF	TGTGCCAGCAGTGAGAGGACTAGCGGGCCCGAGACCCAGTACTTC
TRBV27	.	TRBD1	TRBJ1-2	CASSLRQGGNYGYTF	TGTGCCAGCAGTTTAAGGCAAGGGGGCAACTATGGCTACACCTTC
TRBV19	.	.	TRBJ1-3	CASTSIAGNTIYF	TGTGCCAGTACGAGCATTGCTGGAAACACCATATATTTT
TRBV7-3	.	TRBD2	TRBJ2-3	CASASGLAATDTQYF	TGTGCCAGCGCTTCGGGACTAGCGGCCACAGATACGCAGTATTTT
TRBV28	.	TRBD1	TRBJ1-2	CASSMITGTGYGYTF	TGTGCCAGCAGTATGATTACCGGGACAGGGTATGGCTACACCTTC
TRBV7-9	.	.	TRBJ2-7	CASSTGTHPWEQYF	TGTGCCAGCTCGACCGGGACACACCCCTGGGAGCAGTACTTC